This T cell receptor beta chain stems from a study of T cells after yellow fever vaccination (dated by TCRdb to about 2019). As for the study more broadly: The SMART-Seq v4 Ultra Low Input RNA kit was used to prepare libraries from fractions with low cell numbers. To track T-cell clones before and after primary and booster YFV17D yellow fever vaccination, bulk TCR alpha and beta repertoires were sequenced longitudinally. Two healthy male donors, one aged 18 to 29 and one aged 30 to 40 years, made up the cohort. Blood samples were taken at several timepoints before and after primary and secondary immunization, and bulk PBMC replicates and cell subsets were isolated. Findings and caveats that apply to the study as a whole: FACS-sorted repertoires could contain abundant contaminating clonotypes from the bulk population, so computational filtering was required. Because only two donors were included in the study, the extent to which the findings can be generalized is limited. After the booster, most of the clones that had expanded following primary vaccination were detected again (roughly 97% of CD4 and around 88% of CD8), which suggests that memory was broadly maintained. A small fraction of clonotypes appeared in both the CD4 and CD8 compartments, likely as a result of convergent recombination. The secondary T-cell response was weaker than the primary response but faster, peaking on day 5 instead of day 15.

In the paper's terms, the treatment or condition label means: live attenuated yellow fever vaccine strain. At every blood-draw timepoint, two biological replicates of bulk PBMCs were collected. PBMCs were isolated from peripheral blood using a standard Ficoll-Paque protocol. TriZol was used to extract RNA from bulk PBMCs, from CD4 and CD8 fractions, and from dextramer-positive and dextramer-negative fractions. Synthesis of TCR cDNA relied on 5'RACE template switching, a step that introduced a universal primer site along with unique molecular identifiers. Priming of cDNA synthesis was performed from both the TCR alpha and TCR beta constant segments. Library amplification used two PCR steps, and the second PCR step added sample barcodes and sequencing adapters. Libraries were sequenced on Illumina HiSeq 2500 (2x100 bp) or NovaSeq (2x150 bp). The authors processed their data as follows. MIGEC handled demultiplexing of reads and collapsing into UMI consensus sequences, while MiXCR performed V(D)J alignment. Vaccine-responding clonotypes were identified with edgeR using replicate PBMC samples, with FDR below 0.01 and a log2 fold change above 5 up to day 15 being required. Each bulk clonotype was labeled CD4 or CD8 based on which sequenced repertoire, CD4 or CD8, contained the clonotype at higher abundance. TCRdb's own reprocessing of the public reads used fastp at Q25 and MiXCR and kept productive beta chains. Identical CDR3 protein sequences are pooled into one entry, listed with their most common genes and DNA. TCRdb's processing, not the authors', yielded these V and J calls. A total of 300,000 to 400,000 distinct CDR3 sequences appear in this sample, 7.5% to 9% of them only once. Jointly, the top ten make up about a sixth of the sample.

As concerns this clonotype: Its cognate antigen has yet to be identified. Base qualities are missing; no much larger clone stands one base away.

The germline V gene provides CDR1 WSHSY and CDR2 SAAADI. V is cut by 2 bases and J by 9 bases, and the space between the germline ends is 11 bases. The CDR3 starts with the cysteine, ends with the phenylalanine, and has 13 residues. This entry keeps only the CDR3 DNA: 39 bases, framed from base 1. The chain employs TRBV10-2 and TRBJ2-1; the D segment may tentatively be TRBD1 or TRBD2, each giving 6 matched bases. The TCR comes from a man between 18 and 35 years old who received the YFV17D yellow fever vaccine. This sample comprised PBMCs, obtained on the day of the first yellow fever vaccination. The CDR3 region has the sequence CASSEGGPSEQFF. DNA sequence: TGCGCCAGCAGTGAGGGGGGGCCTAGTGAGCAGTTCTTC.